The rows below give T cell receptor beta chains drawn from one sample of a study of OX40 agonist ivuxolimab in advanced cancers. The data were produced by immunoSEQ multiplex PCR, yet TCRdb's version contains in-frame clones alone and is incomplete. The table shows tens of thousands of clones, with approximately 85% occurring only once. The sample in question was CD4+ or CD8+ T cells sorted from blood, obtained in a trial of the OX40 agonist ivuxolimab. These TCRs come from an adult with an advanced solid tumor such as melanoma, head and neck, liver or kidney cancer. The CDR3 runs from the conserved cysteine through the conserved F or W. Fields, in order: V gene, J gene, CDR3 protein.

>TRBV2|TRBJ1-1
CASSVRQVVNTEAFF
>TRBV2|TRBJ2-7
CASTFQGPSYEQYF
>TRBV4-1|TRBJ2-1
CASSQGTSRNEQFF
>TRBV5-1|TRBJ2-3
CASLPFGGRSTDTQYF
>TRBV5-1|TRBJ2-3
CASSLARDTGTDTQYF
>TRBV28|TRBJ2-7
CASSWDGPYEQYF
>TRBV30|TRBJ2-3
CAWELSGGGTDTQYF
>TRBV6-1|TRBJ2-7
CASSANPGGRFYEQYF
>TRBV18|TRBJ2-1
CASSSGGYNEQFF
>TRBV2|TRBJ2-2
CASSVASGSHGELFF
>TRBV7-9|TRBJ1-1
CASSGWTGGMTEAFF
>TRBV7-9|TRBJ1-1
CASSLPGDGATEAFF
>TRBV4-3|TRBJ2-1
CASSQSRDRGNEQFF
>TRBV4-1|TRBJ1-4
CASSQEGSRSEKLFF
>TRBV29-1|TRBJ1-1
CSVAGTELTEAFF
>TRBV30|TRBJ1-2
CAWRGGYLGYTF
>TRBV9|TRBJ1-1
CASSVYDRGVAFF
>TRBV18|TRBJ1-2
CASSLGTAQKGF
>TRBV7-7|TRBJ1-3
CASSLGPGFGNTIYF
>TRBV9|TRBJ2-3
CASSGTSGRTDTQYF
>TRBV29-1|TRBJ1-3
CSGGEENTIYF
>TRBV5-1|TRBJ1-1
CASKDAYAEAFF
>TRBV4-3|TRBJ1-1
CASSQERGYTEAFF
>TRBV13|TRBJ2-1
CASSPRREGEQFF
>TRBV9|TRBJ2-1
CASSVASSPANEQFF
>TRBV4-1|TRBJ1-4
CASSLSTGRGEKLFF
>TRBV27|TRBJ1-2
CASSRGQTQGGYTF
>TRBV28|TRBJ2-7
CASGDRGRLEQYF
>TRBV7-2|TRBJ1-2
CASSLAGQGANYGYTF
>TRBV6-6|TRBJ1-2
CASSYTGPDYGYTF
>TRBV5-4|TRBJ2-7
CASSLRGSFPYEQYF
>TRBV7-9|TRBJ2-7
CASSFTLAAEQYF
>TRBV10-3|TRBJ2-2
CAISVGFGANTGELFF
>TRBV28|TRBJ2-2
CASKEGALNTGELFF
>TRBV7-8|TRBJ2-7
CASSSPRDRGRGEQYF
>TRBV19|TRBJ1-1
CASSPRQLNTEAFF
>TRBV21-1|TRBJ1-4
CASSQATNEKLFF
>TRBV6-5|TRBJ2-7
CASSYSQQLPYEQYF
>TRBV14|TRBJ2-3
CASSQATGADTQYF
>TRBV5-1|TRBJ1-1
CASSRDPNTEAFF
>TRBV6-1|TRBJ1-1
CASTIPGRQPTEAFF
>TRBV5-4|TRBJ1-1
CASSMNTEAFF
>TRBV4-1|TRBJ2-5
CASSPGQGKRETQYF
>TRBV15|TRBJ2-5
CATSRGSQETQYF
>TRBV10-3|TRBJ1-4
CATGTGFNEKLFF
>TRBV7-9|TRBJ2-3
CASSTPHGGSNSTDTQYF
>TRBV21-1|TRBJ1-6
CASRGTGCSYNSPLHF
>TRBV6-6|TRBJ1-6
CASSSGPANNSPLHF
>TRBV5-4|TRBJ1-2
CASSGGVGSSSYGYTF
>TRBV7-2|TRBJ2-7
CASSLGLAGLSYEQYF
>TRBV7-2|TRBJ2-1
CASATYNEQFF
>TRBV28|TRBJ2-1
CASSFGGLAETYNEQFF
>TRBV7-6|TRBJ2-7
CASSFGGTGYEQYF